These 14 T cell receptor beta chains originate from one sample sequenced in a study of T cells after yellow fever vaccination. Each CDR3 protein is one row after TCRdb ran MiXCR on the 5' RACE reads. The table shows about 340,000 distinct CDR3 sequences, with roughly an eighth occurring only once. This sample comprised CD4+ T cells sorted from PBMCs, obtained 15 days after the yellow fever booster vaccination. These TCRs come from a man between 18 and 35 years old who received the YFV17D yellow fever vaccine.

V usage is TRBV19 and J usage is TRBJ1-4; a possible D gene is TRBD1 (5 bases). Looked up from germline, CDR1 is LNHDA and CDR2 is SQIVND (reference sequence). This CDR3 spans 14 amino acids. V shed 9 bases and J shed 0 bases, with 11 bases lying between them. The CDR3 loop is CASGGFATNEKLFF. The CDR3 nucleotides are TGTGCCAGCGGGGGGTTTGCAACTAATGAAAAACTGTTTTTT.

This clonotype was found many times. The chain uses TRBV7-2 and TRBJ2-3, with 10 bases aligning to TRBD1. The CDR3 runs to 16 residues. The V segment lost 1 base and the J segment 1 base; nucleotides outside the gene matches: 2. Germline V gene data show CDR1 as SGHTA and CDR2 as FQGNSA. CDR3 coding DNA: TGTGCCAGCAGCTTAGTGGGGACAGGGGGCACAGATACGCAGTATTTT. Protein sequence: CASSLVGTGGTDTQYF.

The V and J genes are TRBV7-2 and TRBJ2-1; D might be TRBD1 or TRBD2, each matching 5 bases. This CDR3 comprises 14 residues. V was trimmed by 3 bases and J by 9 bases, leaving 15 bases between them. CDR1 is SGHTA and CDR2 is FQGNSA in the germline V gene. The CDR3 nucleotides read TGTGCCAGCAGCTTGAGGGGCAGGGAGAGTGAGCAGTTCTTC. It encodes CASSLRGRESEQFF.

In this sample, this clonotype turned up many times. This chain links TRBV6-5 with TRBJ2-3; the match to TRBD1 covers 8 bases. Trimming cost V 8 bases and J 6 bases; bases outside gene matches: 1. The CDR3 is 11 amino acids. The germline V gene has CDR1 MNHEY and CDR2 SVGAGI. The CDR3 reads CASRTGDTQYF. CDR3 in DNA: TGTGCCAGCCGGACAGGGGATACGCAGTATTTT.

The rearrangement uses TRBV3-1 and TRBJ2-5, with 9 bases matching TRBD1. Germline trimming cut 4 bases from V and 2 bases from J; bases unmatched to any gene: 8. The germline CDR1 and CDR2 sequences are LGHDT and YNNKEL (reference sequence). The CDR3 contains 16 residues. DNA for the CDR3: TGTGCCAGCAGCCCGGGACAGGGAAGGGGGCAAGAGACCCAGTACTTC. Its protein is CASSPGQGRGQETQYF.

The chain recombines TRBV4-3 with TRBJ1-2; 9 bases are a match to TRBD1. V shed 4 bases, J shed 4 bases, and the junction held 4 bases outside the gene matches. The CDR3 spans 14 residues. The V gene's germline CDR1 is LGHNA and CDR2 YSLEER. The CDR3 DNA reads as TGCGCCAGCAGCCTGGACAGGGGAGTCTATGGCTACACCTTC. As protein: CASSLDRGVYGYTF.

This clonotype was observed a few times. The gene calls are TRBV4-1 and TRBJ1-5; TRBD1 aligns across 8 bases. Per the germline V gene, CDR1 is MGHRA and CDR2 is YSYEKL. The J segment lost 7 bases and the V segment lost 0 bases, leaving 8 bases of the junction unmatched. This CDR3 contains 16 residues. The DNA for the CDR3 is TGCGCCAGCAGCCAAGATTCCGGGACAGGAGGACAGCCCCAGCATTTT. It yields the protein CASSQDSGTGGQPQHF.

This clonotype was counted a few times. The chain carries TRBV2 and TRBJ2-3; tentative D call: TRBD2 (5 bases). Germline CDR1 SNHLY, CDR2 FYNNEI. Trimming removed 4 bases at V and 5 bases at J, with 7 bases between. The CDR3 is 12 amino acids. The CDR3 region has the DNA TGTGCCAGCAGTGTAGAGGGAGATACGCAGTATTTT. This encodes CASSVEGDTQYF.

This clonotype was counted ten times or more. The chain is built from TRBV7-2 and TRBJ1-3, with TRBD1 identical over 7 bases. This CDR3 has 16 residues. Germline CDR1 SGHTA, CDR2 FQGNSA. With 5 bases clipped from V and 2 bases from J, the junction kept 9 bases outside the gene matches. The DNA for the CDR3 is TGTGCCAGCAGCCGATCGCCCGGGACAGCTGGAAACACCATATATTTT. Translated, it gives CASSRSPGTAGNTIYF.

This clonotype was seen many times. The chain links TRBV19 to TRBJ1-1; D gene ambiguous. The germline CDR1 and CDR2 sequences are LNHDA and SQIVND (reference sequence). V dropped 8 bases and J dropped 2 bases, with 12 bases sitting between them. There are 13 residues in the CDR3. The CDR3 region is CASARPANTEAFF. CDR3 coding DNA: TGTGCCAGTGCTAGGCCAGCCAACACTGAAGCTTTCTTT.

Of note for this clonotype: The junction differs from germline at one of its ends, possibly a read error. The chain has TRBV7-9 and TRBJ2-2; either TRBD1 or TRBD2 may fit D (5 bases each). This CDR3 has 16 residues. CDR1 and CDR2 from the germline V gene are SEHNR and FQNEAQ (reference sequence). The CDR3 DNA follows: TGTGCCAGCAGCGTTGGGGGAGCATCGAACCCCGGGGAGCTGTTTTTT. Protein product: CASSVGGASNPGELFF.

The genes are TRBV20-1 and TRBJ2-3, with D possibly being TRBD2 (6 bases). The germline V gene encodes CDR1 DFQATT and CDR2 SNEGSKA (reference sequence). The CDR3 consists of 13 residues. The V end was cut by 4 bases, the J end by 2 bases, with 10 bases between. The CDR3 sequence is CSATGGFTDTQYF. CDR3 in DNA: TGCAGTGCTACCGGAGGGTTCACAGATACGCAGTATTTT.

This clonotype was counted between two and nine times. Compared with germline, one end of the junction differs, possibly owing to a read error. This chain links TRBV20-1 with TRBJ2-1; TRBD2 might be the D (6 bases). The CDR3 extends over 11 amino acids. Germline CDR1 reads DFQATT; CDR2 reads SNEGSKA (reference sequence). The CDR3, as DNA: TGCAGTGATAGAGGGAGGAATGAGCAGTTCTTC. Translation: CSDRGRNEQFF.

This clonotype showed up just a few times. V is TRBV20-1 and J is TRBJ1-2; the D gene is possibly TRBD1 (5 bases). The V gene's germline CDR1 is DFQATT and CDR2 SNEGSKA (reference sequence). The CDR3 loop spans 16 amino acids. Trimming took off 3 bases at V and 4 bases at J, with 21 bases between the two ends. CDR3 sequence reads: CSASSFGREGGYGYTF. The CDR3 DNA reads as TGCAGTGCTAGTTCGTTCGGCAGGGAGGGAGGCTATGGCTACACCTTC.